These T cell receptor beta chains were read from a single sample in a study of blood T cell repertoires in COVID-19. Data came from immunoSEQ multiplex PCR; TCRdb stores just in-frame clones and leaves some out. The top ten clones hold 8.5% to 10% of a sample with around 70,000 clones, 79% of them seen once. The sequenced sample was peripheral blood. The receptor set was obtained from a woman aged 45 to 65 with acute or convalescent COVID-19. The CDR3 runs from the conserved cysteine through the conserved F or W. A D gene is named only where the DNA matches it firmly. Where a row states a size, it is once, few, many or the class of an expanded clone; other rows omit it.

>once|TRBV2|.|TRBJ2-7|18
CASNSGTSGKGRNYEQYF
TGTGCCAGCAATTCCGGGACTTCCGGTAAAGGTAGGAACTACGAGCAGTACTTC
>.|TRBV2|.|TRBJ2-1|11
CASSVEAFKFF
TGTGCCAGCAGTGTTGAGGCCTTTAAGTTCTTC
>.|TRBV10-1|.|TRBJ1-1|15
CASSDSIGTGTEAFF
TGCGCCAGCAGTGACTCTATAGGAACGGGGACTGAAGCTTTCTTT
>.|TRBV12-3/TRBV12-4|.|TRBJ1-5|13
CASSLGSNQPQHF
TGTGCCAGCAGTTTAGGGAGTAATCAGCCCCAGCATTTT
>.|TRBV19|.|TRBJ1-1|16
CASSSSGTMSGTEAFF
TGTGCCAGTAGTAGCTCCGGGACAATGTCGGGCACTGAAGCTTTCTTT
>.|TRBV11-1|TRBD1|TRBJ1-2|15
CASSRQGAPYYGYTF
TGTGCCAGCAGTAGACAGGGGGCTCCCTACTATGGCTACACCTTC
>.|TRBV6-5|.|TRBJ1-2|13
CATKNGGAVGYTF
TGTGCCACCAAAAACGGGGGGGCGGTGGGCTACACCTTC
>.|TRBV28|.|TRBJ1-5|16
CASSPLSGDSNQPQHF
TGTGCCAGCAGCCCCCTTTCCGGAGATAGCAATCAGCCCCAGCATTTT
>once|TRBV12-3/TRBV12-4|.|TRBJ2-6|13
CASSSSGANVLTF
TGTGCCAGCAGTTCCTCGGGGGCCAACGTCCTGACTTTC
>.|TRBV9|TRBD1|TRBJ1-1|14
CASSAIQGDTEAFF
TGTGCCAGCAGCGCCATTCAGGGGGACACTGAAGCTTTCTTT
>medium-sized|TRBV6-5|TRBD1|TRBJ2-7|15
CASCRLGQCSYEQYF
TGTGCCAGCTGCCGCCTGGGACAGTGCTCCTACGAGCAGTACTTC
>.|TRBV5-4|.|TRBJ1-2|13
CASSPDTYYGYTF
TGTGCCAGCAGCCCGGACACGTACTATGGCTACACCTTC
>.|TRBV2|TRBD2|TRBJ2-1|15
CASSPGTSGYNEQFF
TGTGCCAGCAGCCCCGGGACTAGCGGATACAATGAGCAGTTCTTC
>.|TRBV5-5|.|TRBJ2-5|15
CASSLGLARQETQYF
TGTGCCAGCAGCTTGGGATTAGCGCGGCAAGAGACCCAGTACTTC
>.|TRBV19|.|TRBJ1-5|17
CASSTDTGIGRHQPQHF
TGTGCCAGTAGTACCGACACAGGGATCGGCCGGCATCAGCCCCAGCATTTT
>.|TRBV5-1|TRBD2|TRBJ2-1|14
CASSLDASGGRPFF
TGCGCCAGCAGCTTGGATGCTAGCGGGGGGCGCCCGTTCTTC
>.|TRBV6-5|.|TRBJ2-3|16
CASSSTGSALTDTQYF
TGTGCCAGCAGTTCCACAGGTTCAGCACTCACAGATACGCAGTATTTT
>.|TRBV11-2|.|TRBJ1-3|17
CASSKNWGGGSGNTIYF
TGTGCCAGCAGCAAAAATTGGGGGGGAGGCTCTGGAAACACCATATATTTT
>.|TRBV5-1|TRBD1|TRBJ1-1|17
CASSFRDRGLVGTEAFF
TGCGCCAGCAGCTTCCGGGACAGGGGGCTGGTCGGCACTGAAGCTTTCTTT
>once|TRBV6-5|.|TRBJ2-5|13
CASSYRVQETQYF
TGTGCCAGCAGCTACCGGGTACAAGAGACCCAGTACTTC
>.|TRBV19|.|TRBJ1-5|16
CASSVTGTPSNQPQHF
TGTGCCAGTAGTGTCACCGGGACACCTAGCAATCAGCCCCAGCATTTT
>.|TRBV4-1|TRBD1|TRBJ1-3|19
CASSQQTGGKSLSGNTIYF
TGCGCCAGCAGCCAACAGACAGGGGGCAAGTCTCTCTCTGGAAACACCATATATTTT
>.|TRBV9|TRBD2|TRBJ2-1|15
CASSAGTSGGDEQFF
TGTGCCAGCAGCGCCGGGACTAGCGGGGGGGATGAGCAGTTCTTC
>.|TRBV2|TRBD2|TRBJ2-5|15
CASSQESGSEETQYF
TGTGCCAGCAGTCAAGAAAGCGGGAGCGAAGAGACCCAGTACTTC
>few|TRBV7-9|.|TRBJ1-2|12
CASSETGKGYTF
TGTGCCAGCAGCGAAACAGGGAAAGGCTACACCTTC
>few|TRBV7-3|TRBD2|TRBJ2-1|16
CASSRGASGGSSEQFF
TGTGCCAGCAGCCGTGGGGCTAGCGGGGGTAGTAGTGAGCAGTTCTTC
>.|TRBV2|.|TRBJ2-4|16
CASSEGVGRAKNIQYF
TGTGCCAGCAGTGAAGGTGTGGGGAGGGCCAAAAACATTCAGTACTTC
>.|TRBV28|.|TRBJ1-5|16
CASSLLGEGSNQPQHF
TGTGCCAGCAGTTTACTCGGGGAGGGGAGCAATCAGCCCCAGCATTTT
>.|TRBV19|.|TRBJ1-1|14
CASEPRTGNTEAFF
TGTGCCTCCGAGCCCCGGACTGGGAACACTGAAGCTTTCTTT
>.|TRBV29-1|.|TRBJ2-1|12
CSVDPEGYQQFF
TGCAGCGTTGATCCTGAGGGTTACCAGCAGTTCTTC
>few|TRBV7-2|TRBD1|TRBJ1-3|15
CASSSTGGGGNTIYF
TGTGCCAGCAGCTCGACAGGGGGCGGTGGAAACACCATATATTTT
>.|TRBV7-8|.|TRBJ1-5|16
CASSLDYRDNNQPQHF
TGTGCCAGCAGCTTAGACTACCGGGACAATAATCAGCCCCAGCATTTT
>.|TRBV30|TRBD1|TRBJ2-7|14
CAWRGTGSNYEQYF
TGTGCCTGGAGAGGGACAGGGAGCAACTACGAGCAGTACTTC
>.|TRBV7-6|.|TRBJ1-1|17
CASSLDYSGRGNTEAFF
TGTGCCAGCAGCTTAGACTATTCCGGGAGAGGGAACACTGAAGCTTTCTTT
>.|TRBV25-1|TRBD1|TRBJ1-1|14
CASSDRASNTEAFF
TGTGCCAGCAGCGACAGGGCCTCTAACACTGAAGCTTTCTTT
>few|TRBV5-1|TRBD2|TRBJ2-5|15
CASSLGREGQETQYF
TGCGCCAGCAGCTTGGGGAGGGAGGGCCAAGAGACCCAGTACTTC
>.|TRBV19|.|TRBJ2-1|17
CASSIDPPADPYNEQFF
TGTGCCAGTAGTATAGATCCGCCAGCGGACCCCTACAATGAGCAGTTCTTC
>.|TRBV7-2|TRBD1|TRBJ1-2|14
CASSLGGQNYGYTF
TGTGCCAGCAGCTTAGGGGGACAGAACTATGGCTACACCTTC
>.|TRBV5-4|.|TRBJ1-3|15
CASSLTSEAGNTIYF
TGTGCCAGCAGCTTGACGTCGGAGGCTGGAAACACCATATATTTT
>.|TRBV5-1|TRBD2|TRBJ2-1|18
CASSLAGTSGPVYNEQFF
TGCGCCAGCAGCTTGGCCGGAACTAGCGGGCCCGTCTACAATGAGCAGTTCTTC
>.|TRBV3-1/TRBV3-2|.|TRBJ2-3|16
CASSYGQGGSTDTQYF
TGTGCCAGCAGCTATGGACAGGGAGGGAGCACAGATACGCAGTATTTT
>.|TRBV19|TRBD2|TRBJ2-2|15
CASSKWRLATGELFF
TGTGCCAGTAGCAAATGGAGACTAGCCACCGGGGAGCTGTTTTTT
>once|TRBV24-1|.|TRBJ1-2|13
CATSDRDGYGYTF
TGTGCCACCAGTGACCGTGACGGGTATGGCTACACCTTC
>.|TRBV5-1|.|TRBJ1-6|15
CASSTQGMGNSPLHF
TGCGCCAGCAGCACCCAGGGGATGGGTAATTCACCCCTCCACTTT
>.|TRBV7-9|TRBD1|TRBJ1-2|15
CASSRGTGGNYGYTF
TGTGCCAGCAGCCGCGGGACAGGGGGTAACTATGGCTACACCTTC
>few|TRBV19|.|TRBJ1-4|13
CASSTATNEKLFF
TGTGCCAGTTCAACTGCAACTAATGAAAAACTGTTTTTT
>once|TRBV13|.|TRBJ1-2|15
CASSLGPGANYGYTF
TGTGCCAGCAGCTTGGGTCCGGGAGCTAACTATGGCTACACCTTC
>few|TRBV6-5|.|TRBJ2-1|15
CASSLYGGPYNEQFF
TGTGCCAGCAGTTTATACGGAGGGCCCTACAATGAGCAGTTCTTC
>few|TRBV11-2|.|TRBJ1-3|16
CASSLDLYGTGNTIYF
TGTGCCAGCAGCTTAGATCTCTACGGGACTGGAAACACCATATATTTT
>.|TRBV7-2|TRBD1|TRBJ1-2|15
CASSSRTGEHYGYTF
TGTGCCAGCAGCTCCCGGACAGGGGAACACTATGGCTACACCTTC
>.|TRBV19|.|TRBJ2-7|18
CASRVNYKTGRVWYEQYF
TGTGCCAGTAGGGTCAATTATAAAACAGGGAGAGTCTGGTACGAGCAGTACTTC
>.|TRBV10-3|.|TRBJ1-1|14
CAISETLGGTEAFF
TGTGCCATCAGTGAGACCTTGGGGGGGACTGAAGCTTTCTTT
>.|TRBV5-1|TRBD2|TRBJ2-1|14
CASSLGLATNEQFF
TGCGCCAGCAGCTTGGGACTAGCAACCAATGAGCAGTTCTTC
>.|TRBV25-1|TRBD1|TRBJ1-2|13
CASSATGSYGYTF
TGTGCCAGCAGTGCGACAGGGAGCTATGGCTACACCTTC
>.|TRBV28|.|TRBJ2-1|13
CASKRDTYNEQFF
TGTGCCAGCAAGCGGGACACCTACAATGAGCAGTTCTTC
>.|TRBV5-1|.|TRBJ2-1|15
CASSSVPGDGNEQFF
TGCGCCAGCAGCTCGGTCCCAGGGGACGGGAATGAGCAGTTCTTC
>.|TRBV18|TRBD1|TRBJ2-6|20
CASSPPNPGQGYSGANVLTF
TGTGCCAGCTCACCACCTAACCCGGGACAGGGGTACTCTGGGGCCAACGTCCTGACTTTC
>once|TRBV29-1|TRBD2|TRBJ2-1|19
CSVLNPSGRADYFYNEQFF
TGCAGCGTCCTGAACCCTAGCGGGAGGGCCGACTACTTCTACAATGAGCAGTTCTTC